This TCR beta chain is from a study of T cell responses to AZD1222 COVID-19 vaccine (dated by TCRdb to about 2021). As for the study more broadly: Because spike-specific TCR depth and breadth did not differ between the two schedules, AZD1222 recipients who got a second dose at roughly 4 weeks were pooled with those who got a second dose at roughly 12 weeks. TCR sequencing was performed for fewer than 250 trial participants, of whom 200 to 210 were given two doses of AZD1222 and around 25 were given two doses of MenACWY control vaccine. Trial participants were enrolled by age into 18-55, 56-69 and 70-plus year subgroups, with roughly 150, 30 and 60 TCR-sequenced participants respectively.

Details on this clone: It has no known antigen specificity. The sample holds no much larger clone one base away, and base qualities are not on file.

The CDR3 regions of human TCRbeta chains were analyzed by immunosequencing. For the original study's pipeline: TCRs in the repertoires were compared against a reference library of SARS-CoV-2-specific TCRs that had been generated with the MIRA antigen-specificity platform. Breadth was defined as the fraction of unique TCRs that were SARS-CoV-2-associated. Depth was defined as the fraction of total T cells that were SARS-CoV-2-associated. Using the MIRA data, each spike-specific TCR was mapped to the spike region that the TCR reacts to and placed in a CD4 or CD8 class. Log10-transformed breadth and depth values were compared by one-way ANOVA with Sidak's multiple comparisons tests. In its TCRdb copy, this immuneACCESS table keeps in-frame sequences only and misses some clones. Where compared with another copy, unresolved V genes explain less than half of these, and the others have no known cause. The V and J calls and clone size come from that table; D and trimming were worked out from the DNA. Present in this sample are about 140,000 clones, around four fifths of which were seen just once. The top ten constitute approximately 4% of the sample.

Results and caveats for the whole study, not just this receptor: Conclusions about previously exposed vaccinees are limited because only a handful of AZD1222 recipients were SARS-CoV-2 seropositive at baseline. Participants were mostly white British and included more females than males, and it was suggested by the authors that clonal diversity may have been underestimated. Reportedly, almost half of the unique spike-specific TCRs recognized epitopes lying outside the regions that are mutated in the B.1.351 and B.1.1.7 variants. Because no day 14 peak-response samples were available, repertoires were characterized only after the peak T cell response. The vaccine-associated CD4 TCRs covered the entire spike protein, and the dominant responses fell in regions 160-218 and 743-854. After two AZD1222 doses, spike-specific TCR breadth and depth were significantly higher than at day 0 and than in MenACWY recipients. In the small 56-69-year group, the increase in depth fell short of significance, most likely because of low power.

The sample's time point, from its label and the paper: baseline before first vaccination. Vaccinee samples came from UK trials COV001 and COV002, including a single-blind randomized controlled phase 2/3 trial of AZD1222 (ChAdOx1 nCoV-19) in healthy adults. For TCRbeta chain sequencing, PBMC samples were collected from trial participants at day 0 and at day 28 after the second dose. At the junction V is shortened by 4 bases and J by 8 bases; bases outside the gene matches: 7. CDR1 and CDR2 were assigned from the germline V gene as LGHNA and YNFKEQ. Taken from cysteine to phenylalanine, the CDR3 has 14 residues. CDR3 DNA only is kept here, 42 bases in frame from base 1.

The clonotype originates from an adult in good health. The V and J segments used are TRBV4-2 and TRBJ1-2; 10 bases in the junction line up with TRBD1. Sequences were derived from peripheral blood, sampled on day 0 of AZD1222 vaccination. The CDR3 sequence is CASSLGTGAGGYTF. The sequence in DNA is TGTGCCAGCAGCCTTGGGACAGGGGCTGGCGGCTACACCTTC.